The 5 T cell receptor beta chains presented below share a single source sample, sequenced in a study of T cells after yellow fever vaccination. TCRdb redid the calling of the 5' RACE reads with MiXCR, one entry per CDR3 protein. Of 500,000 to 650,000 distinct CDR3 sequences listed, 9% to 15% were seen once; the top ten hold about 15%. The material was PBMCs, obtained on the day of the yellow fever booster vaccination. The receptor set was obtained from a man younger than 40 who received the YFV17D yellow fever vaccine.

J is TRBJ2-5 and V is TRBV9; D is ambiguous. The ends were cut back, 0 bases at V and 0 bases at J, with 6 bases in the middle. CDR1 SGDLS and CDR2 YYNGEE come from the germline V gene. CDR3 length equals 14 residues. The CDR3 nucleotides read TGTGCCAGCAGCGTAGAGGCGCACCAAGAGACCCAGTACTTC. Its translation: CASSVEAHQETQYF.

The chain joins TRBV5-1 to TRBJ1-1; TRBD1 matches 9 bases. Per germline, CDR1 SGHRS and CDR2 YFSETQ. The CDR3 totals 14 residues. V was pared by 6 bases and J by 4 bases, with 7 bases of the junction left unmatched. This CDR3 reads CASKRDRASTEAFF. The CDR3 nucleotides are TGCGCCAGCAAAAGGGACAGGGCGAGCACTGAAGCTTTCTTT.

The chain joins TRBV5-8 to TRBJ1-4, with no clear D. The germline V and J ends were trimmed by 6 bases and 0 bases, with 12 bases remaining between them. This CDR3 comprises 15 residues. Germline CDR1 SGHTS, CDR2 YDEGEE. In DNA form, the CDR3 reads TGTGCCAGCACCTTACAGCCGGCAACTAATGAAAAACTGTTTTTT. Translation gives CASTLQPATNEKLFF.

In nucleotides, the CDR3 is TGCAGTACAGCCCGGGATCAGCCCCAGCATTTT. It translates to CSTARDQPQHF. This sequence joins TRBV20-1 and TRBJ1-5; no reliable D call. This CDR3 spans 11 amino acids. V was clipped by 8 bases and J by 5 bases, with 10 bases between them. Germline CDR1 is DFQATT and CDR2 is SNEGSKA (reference sequence).

This clonotype came up a few times. The chain links TRBV5-6 to TRBJ2-7, with D possibly TRBD1 on 6 matching bases. V lost 4 bases and J lost 5, with 10 bases in between. This CDR3 has 12 residues. The V gene's germline CDR1 is SGHDT and CDR2 YYEEEE. The CDR3 region is CASSGGRNEQYF. CDR3 sequence (DNA): TGTGCCAGCAGCGGGGGCCGTAACGAGCAGTACTTC. The full variable domain, completed using reference TRBV5-6 and TRBJ2-7, is DAGVTQSPTHLIKTRGQQVTLRCSPKSGHDTVSWYQQALGQGPQFIFQYYEEEERQRGNFPDRFSGHQFPNYSSELNVNALLLGDSALYLCASSGGRNEQYFGPGTRLTVT.